This T cell receptor beta chain was recorded in a study of blood T cell repertoires in COVID-19. Study overall: Samples representing acute and convalescent COVID-19 were sourced from the United States, Italy and Spain.

The germline CDR1 and CDR2 sequences are LNHDA and SQIVND (reference sequence). Trimming removed 2 bases from V and 5 bases from J, with 7 bases in between. This CDR3 is 13 amino acids long. The method was immunoSEQ multiplex PCR; TCRdb's version includes in-frame clones alone and lacks a portion of them. In the table there are around 190,000 clones, roughly 87% of which are singletons. The TCR comes from a woman aged 60-75 years with COVID-19, enrolled during active disease. Sequencing was performed on peripheral blood. The chain carries TRBV19 and TRBJ1-5; D is uncertain. CDR3 in amino acids: CASSIFGDQPQHF. CDR3 DNA: TGTGCCAGTAGTATATTCGGAGATCAGCCCCAGCATTTT.